The source of this T cell receptor beta chain is a study of shared clonotypes between healthy human individuals. V shed 0 bases and J shed 6 bases, with 15 bases lying between them. Germline V gene lookup returns CDR1 SGHRS and CDR2 YFSETQ. The length of the CDR3 is 15 residues. Regarding this clone: Its antigen is currently unknown.

Caucasian adults residing in Nashville, Tennessee made up all the donors. Study-wide results and caveats: Represented diversity (both genetic and exposure-history) was limited by the small number of donors. Large sequencing depth failed to make sorted-subset sequencing complete, rarefaction showed.

Assay used: immunoSEQ multiplex PCR; TCRdb lists only in-frame clones, some missing. Here the sample spans 1.6 million or so clones, approximately 98.5% being singletons. Sample: naive CD4+ T cells sorted from blood. Subset defined: CD45RA+ positively selected. The receptor's source is a man aged 25 to 45 in good health. The chain joins TRBV5-1 to TRBJ1-2; the D gene is possibly TRBD1 (6 bases). DNA of the CDR3: TGCGCCAGCAGCTTGGAGGGGGACTCAGGGGATGGCTACACCTTC. Translating it yields CASSLEGDSGDGYTF.